This T cell receptor (beta chain) originates from a study of T cell changes during pregnancy in multiple sclerosis. This clone was seen a single time. Profiling relied on immunoSEQ multiplex PCR, and the TCRdb table lists in-frame clones only, not all of them. The data hold approximately 41,000 clones, with roughly 92% observed a single time. The clonotype was recovered from a female donor with multiple sclerosis, enrolled in a pregnancy study. The material was CD4+ T cells from peripheral blood mononuclear cells, obtained in the first trimester of pregnancy.

As DNA, the CDR3 is TGTGCCAGCAGTCCTGGACAGGCCTGGACAACTAATGAAAAACTGTTTTTT. Protein: CASSPGQAWTTNEKLFF. The genes are TRBV7-9 and TRBJ1-4, with TRBD1 matching over 7 bases. The V and J ends lost 6 bases and 0 bases, in that order; junction bases with no gene match: 10. Germline V gives CDR1 SEHNR, CDR2 FQNEAQ (reference sequence). This CDR3 contains 17 residues.